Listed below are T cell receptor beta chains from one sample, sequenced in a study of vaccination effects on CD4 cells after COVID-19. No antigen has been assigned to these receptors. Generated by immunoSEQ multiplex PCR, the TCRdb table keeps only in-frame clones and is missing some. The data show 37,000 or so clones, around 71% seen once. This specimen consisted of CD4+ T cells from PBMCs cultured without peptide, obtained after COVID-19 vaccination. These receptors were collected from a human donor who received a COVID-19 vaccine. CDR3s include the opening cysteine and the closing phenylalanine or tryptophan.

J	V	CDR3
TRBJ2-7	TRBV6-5	CASSYSTANSYEQYF
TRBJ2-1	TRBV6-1	CASSERAGSSYNEQFF
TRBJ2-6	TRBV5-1	CASSSSVGPSGANVLTF
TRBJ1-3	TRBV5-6	CASSLEGLRGNTIYF
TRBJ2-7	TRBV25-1	CASSDQMTSGTYEQYF
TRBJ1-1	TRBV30	CAWSLPGKTEAFF
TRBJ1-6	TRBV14	CASSQAPSLSSYNSPLHF
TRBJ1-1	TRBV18	CASSPQVMNTEAFF
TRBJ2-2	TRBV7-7	CASSPTGPNTGELFF
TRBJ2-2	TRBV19	CASTGRGSWTGELFF
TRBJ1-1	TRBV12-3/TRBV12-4	CASGFWTEAFF
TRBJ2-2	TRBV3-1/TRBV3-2	CASSVRLSGAERHGELFF
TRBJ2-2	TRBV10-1	CASRGGLGDTGELFF
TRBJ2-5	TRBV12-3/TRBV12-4	CASSLKRMETQYF
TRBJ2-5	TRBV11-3	CASSLAGWGLAEAGETQYF